This entry concerns a single TCR beta chain. What it binds is unknown. The data are from a study of regulatory T cells in long-lasting Graves disease. Study observations and caveats: Persistent cases favored TRBV28, TRBJ1-2 and TRBJ2-5.

Germline V CDR1 and CDR2: MNHEY, SMNVEV (reference sequence). Trimming took 0 bases from V and 9 from J, leaving 9 bases between them. The CDR3 spans 12 residues. Library construction for TCR beta used iRepertoire HTBI primers and Arm-PCR of CDR3 regions. TCRdb redid the calling of the multiplex PCR reads with MiXCR, one entry per CDR3 protein. Found here are 250,000 to 300,000 distinct CDR3 sequences, more than 20% of them singletons; the top ten hold around 50%. The time point: persistent/refractory GD, antithyroid drugs over 5 years with positive TRAb. PBMC-derived RNA was used for the TCR library. Diagnoses of Graves' disease were made by American Thyroid Association guidelines.

V gene TRBV27 combines with J gene TRBJ2-7; perhaps TRBD1 as D (6 bases). The sample was peripheral blood mononuclear cells (PBMCs), taken when the disease was refractory, from a patient treated with antithyroid drugs. The clonotype was recovered from a female donor with Graves disease. CDR3 loop: CASSLSGGGQYF. CDR3 DNA sequence: TGTGCCAGCAGTTTATCAGGGGGTGGGCAGTACTTC.